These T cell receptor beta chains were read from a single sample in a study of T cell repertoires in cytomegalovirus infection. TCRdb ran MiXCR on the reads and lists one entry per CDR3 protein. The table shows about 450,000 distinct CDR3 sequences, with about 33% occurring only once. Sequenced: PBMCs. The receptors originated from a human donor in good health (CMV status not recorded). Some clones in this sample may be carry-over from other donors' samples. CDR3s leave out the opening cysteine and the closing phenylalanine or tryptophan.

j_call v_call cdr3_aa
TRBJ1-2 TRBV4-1 ASSPYDGFYGYT
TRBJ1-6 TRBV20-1 SATGQGGSPLH
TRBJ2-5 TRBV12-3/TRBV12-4 ASSLARAGRQETQY
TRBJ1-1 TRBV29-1 SVEDRLGVV
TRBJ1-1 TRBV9 SSSARDSNTEAF
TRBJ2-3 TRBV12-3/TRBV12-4 ASSFPSAGASTDTQY
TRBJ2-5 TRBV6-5 ASGPFDEGPRRQETQY
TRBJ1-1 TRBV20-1 SARDLGQGGGYTEAF
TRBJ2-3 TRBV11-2 ASSSLETFTDTQY
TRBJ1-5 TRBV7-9 ASSVGLPNQPQH
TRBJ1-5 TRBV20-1 SASSGVWNQPQH
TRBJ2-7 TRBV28 ASKDYEQY
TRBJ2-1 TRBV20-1 SAIAVSSYNEQF
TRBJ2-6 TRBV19 ASSTGISGANVLT
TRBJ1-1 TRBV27 ASSIRGVQGGTEAL
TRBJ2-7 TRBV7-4 ASNSRRDRVGEQY
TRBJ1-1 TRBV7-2 ASSLGQASEAF
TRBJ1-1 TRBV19 ASIGSWGVYTEAF
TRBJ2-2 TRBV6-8 ASMRTSGYPGELF
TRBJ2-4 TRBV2 ASSDSGQGANIQY
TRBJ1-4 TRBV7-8 ASSLWDEKLF
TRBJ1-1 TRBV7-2 ASSRLRGLAEAF
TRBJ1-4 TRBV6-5 ASSSYPPDMGGEKLF
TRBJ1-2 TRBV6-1 ASSYDSLYGYT
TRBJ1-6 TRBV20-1 SARLGGQNNSPLH
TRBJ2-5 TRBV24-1 ATSRTGWGETQY